This TCR beta chain originates from a study of PD-L1 blockade in urothelial cancer. Indicated time point: peripheral blood 6 weeks after treatment start. Looked up from germline, CDR1 is LGHNA and CDR2 is YNFKEQ. Trimming at V came to 4 bases and at J to 4 bases, leaving 10 bases not matched to a gene. The CDR3 is 16 amino acids. Some clones are missing from TCRdb's copy, which holds only in-frame ones; the method was immunoSEQ multiplex PCR. The table includes about 76,000 clones, less than 95% detected once. This sequence originates from a woman aged 80 or older with urothelial cancer. This material consisted of PBMCs, taken around atezolizumab (anti-PD-L1) treatment. This chain uses TRBV4-2 with TRBJ2-3; 8 bases fit TRBD2. This CDR3 reads CASSLTGTSLPDTQYF. The CDR3 coding sequence is TGTGCCAGCAGCCTAACCGGGACTAGTTTACCAGATACGCAGTATTTT.